This TCR beta chain was recovered during a study of cutaneous CD30+ T cell lymphoproliferative disorder and hepatitis E (dated by TCRdb to between 2018 and 2020). Receptor libraries were prepared by the immunoSEQ multiplex PCR assay. TCRdb provides this immuneACCESS table in a form limited to in-frame rearrangements. Some clones are lacking; in checked studies, under half of them reflect an unresolved V gene, and why the rest are absent is not known. This sample has under 1,200 clones in its table, and just over 85% of those were observed once. The ten largest clones add up to 73% of the sample. A word on this clone: What antigen it recognizes has not been identified. No base quality values were provided; no much bigger clone lies one nucleotide off.

V was cut back by 10 bases and J by 6 bases, leaving a gap of 19 bases between them. The germline V gene (reference sequence) sets CDR1 to MNHNY and CDR2 to SVGAGI. Inclusive of the bounding cysteine and phenylalanine, the CDR3 is 13 residues long. Of all the DNA, just the CDR3 is kept, 39 bases in frame from base 1. In this chain, TRBV6-6 is recombined with TRBJ2-7; TRBD2 might be the D gene, on 5 matching bases. This clonotype was obtained from a human donor with a cutaneous T cell lymphoproliferative disorder associated with hepatitis E virus. Sequencing was performed on skin tissue. CDR3 region: CAISWAGLSEQYF. The DNA sequence is given as TGTGCCATCTCGTGGGCGGGCCTCTCCGAGCAGTACTTC.